This entry lists 21 T cell receptor beta chains sequenced from one sample in a study of PD-L1 blockade in urothelial cancer (TCRdb year 2017). Receptor libraries were prepared by the immunoSEQ multiplex PCR assay. The source is immuneACCESS, and TCRdb retained only in-frame sequences with V and J called. Part of the clones is not carried over; for the studies checked, unresolved V genes explain less than half of this, and the remainder is unexplained. The sample has 85,000 to 100,000 clones on record, over 90% of them singletons. Around a tenth of the sample is in the top ten clones. The starting material was PBMCs, obtained around atezolizumab (anti-PD-L1) treatment. The receptors were gathered from a man aged 55 to 70 with urothelial cancer.

This clone appeared once. The CDR3 here is CASQGLAGYEQFF. Written as DNA, the CDR3 is TGTGCCAGCCAAGGACTAGCGGGATATGAGCAGTTCTTC. The rearrangement uses TRBV7-2 and TRBJ2-1; 12 bases align to TRBD2. The germline CDR1 and CDR2 sequences are SGHTA and FQGNSA. This CDR3 region has 13 residues. V was clipped by 8 bases and J by 8 bases; unmatched bases: 4.

The rearrangement uses TRBV10-2 and TRBJ1-1; 11 bases map to TRBD1. Germline assignment: CDR1 WSHSY and CDR2 SAAADI. V dropped 6 bases and J dropped 5; count of bases not matched to a gene: 14. The CDR3 extends over 17 amino acids. CDR3 DNA: TGCGCCAGCAGCGACGTCCCGGGACAGGGGGGGAGTACTGAAGCTTTCTTT. Residues: CASSDVPGQGGSTEAFF.

The chain combines TRBV30 with TRBJ2-2; 7 nucleotides agree with TRBD2. The V gene's germline CDR1 is GTSNPN and CDR2 SVGIG (reference sequence). The CDR3 covers 11 residues. Losses at the gene ends were 8 bases for V and 6 bases for J; bases not matched to a gene: 3. The CDR3 sequence is CAGGGPGELFF. In nucleotides, the CDR3 is TGTGCCGGGGGGGGACCCGGGGAGCTGTTTTTT.

The CDR3 is CASSPPVRGYEQYF. CDR3 bases: TGTGCCAGCAGTCCCCCTGTGCGGGGATACGAGCAGTACTTC. The chain has TRBV28 and TRBJ2-7; D possibly corresponds to TRBD2 (6 bases). CDR3 length: 14 residues. Germline CDR1 reads MDHEN; CDR2 reads SYDVKM. Trimming stripped 5 bases from V and 4 bases from J, with 15 bases between.

The rearrangement uses TRBV10-2 and TRBJ2-7; D remains unclear. Per germline, CDR1 WSHSY and CDR2 SAAADI. The V and J ends lost 7 bases and 6 bases respectively, with 10 bases between them. This CDR3 has 11 amino acids. CDR3 sequence (DNA): TGCGCCAGCACTCTCGGCGGCGAGCAGTACTTC. This encodes CASTLGGEQYF.

The chain employs TRBV4-3 and TRBJ2-7; TRBD2 matches at 8 bases. The germline V gene encodes CDR1 LGHNA and CDR2 YSLEER. The CDR3 covers 15 residues. V trimming: 2 bases; J trimming: 2 bases; junction bases outside the gene matches: 5. CDR3 residues: CASSQWRGVPYEQYF. The CDR3 DNA reads TGCGCCAGCAGCCAATGGCGGGGGGTCCCCTACGAGCAGTACTTC.

The chain couples TRBV19 to TRBJ2-3; D perhaps matches TRBD1 (6 bases). CDR1 and CDR2 (germline): LNHDA, SQIVND (reference sequence). V was pared by 6 bases and J by 3 bases, with 13 bases between. The CDR3 spans 14 residues. The CDR3 region is CASSLGGWTDTQYF. The CDR3, as DNA: TGTGCCAGTAGCCTAGGGGGATGGACAGATACGCAGTATTTT.

This sequence joins TRBV6-1 and TRBJ2-7; 10 nucleotides line up with TRBD1. The germline V gene encodes CDR1 MNHNS and CDR2 SASEGT. The V segment lost 5 bases and the J segment 3 bases; nucleotides outside the gene matches: 7. This CDR3 has 15 residues. The CDR3 bases are TGTGCCAGCAGTCTACGGGACAGGGGCCTCTACGAGCAGTACTTC. This encodes CASSLRDRGLYEQYF.

The rearrangement links TRBV7-3 to TRBJ1-1, with 9 bases lining up with TRBD1. The CDR3 runs 17 residues. The germline V gene has CDR1 SGHTA and CDR2 FQGTGA. V was pared by 5 bases and J by 1 base, with 11 bases of the junction left unmatched. CDR3 sequence (DNA): TGTGCCAGCAGCCGGGGGGGGACAGGGATCGGGAACACTGAAGCTTTCTTT. Encoded protein: CASSRGGTGIGNTEAFF.

The chain employs TRBV27 and TRBJ2-7; D remains unclear. This CDR3 is built from 12 residues. Trimming took off 2 bases at V and 2 bases at J, with 4 bases between the two ends. Germline V gene lookup returns CDR1 MNHEY and CDR2 SMNVEV (reference sequence). CDR3 region: CASSLPTYEQYF. CDR3 DNA sequence: TGTGCCAGCAGTTTACCCACCTACGAGCAGTACTTC.

The rearrangement links TRBV7-2 to TRBJ2-2; 7 bases match TRBD2. Germline values: CDR1 SGHTA, CDR2 FQGNSA. With V trimmed by 1 base and J by 5 bases, 4 bases remained unmatched. The CDR3 has 15 residues. CDR3 bases: TGTGCCAGCAGCTTAGAGGGGAGGGTAACCGGGGAGCTGTTTTTT. Its protein is CASSLEGRVTGELFF. Together with reference TRBV7-2 and TRBJ2-2, the CDR3 gives the full variable domain: GAGVSQSPSNKVTEKGKDVELRCDPISGHTALYWYRQSLGQGLEFLIYFQGNSAPDKSGLPSDRFSAERTGGSVSTLTIQRTQQEDSAVYLCASSLEGRVTGELFFGEGSRLTVL.

J is TRBJ2-6 and V is TRBV6-5; no clear D. The CDR3 consists of 15 residues. Germline V gene sequence: CDR1 MNHEY, CDR2 SVGAGI. Trimming took 7 bases from V and 2 from J, leaving 12 bases between them. DNA of the CDR3: TGTGCCAGCACCCCTGCGGTAGCTGGGGCCAACGTCCTGACTTTC. Protein product: CASTPAVAGANVLTF.

This chain links TRBV7-6 with TRBJ2-5, with 9 bases lining up with TRBD2. CDR3 length: 16 residues. Unmatched junction bases numbered 9, after V lost 2 bases and J lost 5 bases. Germline V gene lookup returns CDR1 SGHVS and CDR2 FNYEAQ. The CDR3 bases are TGTGCCAGCAGCTTATTGGCGGGAGGGGTTGGGGAGACCCAGTACTTC. Translating it yields CASSLLAGGVGETQYF.

The chain combines TRBV6-1 with TRBJ2-3; a possible D gene is TRBD1 (8 bases). In germline, CDR1 is MNHNS, CDR2 SASEGT. The CDR3 length is 14 residues. Trimming pared 6 bases from V and 4 bases from J, leaving 14 bases between. This CDR3 is CASRNRGGSDTQYF. As DNA, the CDR3 is TGTGCCAGCAGGAACAGGGGGGGCTCAGATACGCAGTATTTT.

The rearrangement links TRBV11-2 to TRBJ1-1, with TRBD1 matching 9 bases. CDR3 size: 15 residues. Unmatched junction bases numbered 4, after V lost 4 bases and J lost 1 base. CDR1 and CDR2 (germline): SGHAT, FQNNGV. Written as DNA, the CDR3 is TGTGCCAGCAGCTCGGTGGGACAGGGGAACACTGAAGCTTTCTTT. It yields the protein CASSSVGQGNTEAFF. Complete variable domain (other parts from reference TRBV11-2 and TRBJ1-1): EAGVAQSPRYKIIEKRQSVAFWCNPISGHATLYWYQQILGQGPKLLIQFQNNGVVDDSQLPKDRFSAERLKGVDSTLKIQPAKLEDSAVYLCASSSVGQGNTEAFFGQGTRLTVV.

This clone has a handful of counts. This chain uses TRBV9 with TRBJ2-1; 7 bases fit TRBD2. The J segment lost 6 bases and the V segment lost 4 bases, leaving 13 bases of the junction unmatched. Germline-derived CDR1 and CDR2 are SGDLS and YYNGEE. The CDR3 covers 16 residues. CDR3 sequence (DNA): TGTGCCAGCAGCACCTCCGGGCTAGCGGCCCTCAATGAGCAGTTCTTC. Its protein is CASSTSGLAALNEQFF.

The V gene is TRBV6-5, the J gene TRBJ2-1, with TRBD1 as a possible D gene (6 bases). Trimming removed 2 bases from V and 8 bases from J, with 13 bases in between. This CDR3 has 14 amino acids. Germline CDR1 reads MNHEY; CDR2 reads SVGAGI. Here the CDR3 reads CASSYRPWGHEQFF. In nucleotides, the CDR3 is TGTGCCAGCAGTTACCGACCCTGGGGGCATGAGCAGTTCTTC.

The chain uses TRBV6-6 and TRBJ2-3, with 11 positions matching TRBD2. Per the germline V gene, CDR1 is MNHNY and CDR2 is SVGAGI (reference sequence). With 0 bases clipped from V and 5 bases from J, the junction kept 4 bases outside the gene matches. The length of the CDR3 is 16 residues. The CDR3 nucleotides are TGTGCCAGCAGTTACTCGAGGCTAGCGGGGGGAGATACGCAGTATTTT. Translated: CASSYSRLAGGDTQYF.

The chain is built from TRBV27 and TRBJ2-5, with D maybe TRBD2 (5 bases). Germline-derived CDR1 and CDR2 are MNHEY and SMNVEV (reference sequence). The CDR3 is made up of 16 amino acids. The germline V and J ends were trimmed by 0 bases and 1 base, with 12 bases remaining between them. The DNA for the CDR3 is TGTGCCAGCAGTTTATCGTCCGGGGTAAGCCAAGAGACCCAGTACTTC. Protein: CASSLSSGVSQETQYF.

V gene TRBV28 combines with J gene TRBJ2-7, with TRBD2 identical over 14 bases. Germline V gene lookup returns CDR1 MDHEN and CDR2 SYDVKM. V lost 4 bases, J lost 6 bases, and 5 bases stayed unmatched. The CDR3 covers 15 residues. CDR3 sequence (DNA): TGTGCCAGCAGTTCCTTGGGACTAGCGGGAGCCGAGCAGTACTTC. Encoded protein: CASSSLGLAGAEQYF.

V is TRBV5-1 and J is TRBJ2-1, with D maybe TRBD1 (6 bases). Germline CDR1 reads SGHRS; CDR2 reads YFSETQ. Deletions cut 4 bases from V and 1 base from J, with 12 bases between. There are 15 residues in the CDR3. The CDR3 sequence is CASSPSGTSYNEQFF. CDR3 in DNA: TGCGCCAGCAGCCCCTCGGGGACATCCTACAATGAGCAGTTCTTC.